This entry lists 17 T cell receptor beta chains sequenced from one sample in a study of shared clonotypes between healthy human individuals. The naive CD8 fraction comprised CD45RO-negative cells positively selected for CCR7 and excluded terminally differentiated effector memory CD45RA+ cells. Only in-frame clones appear in the TCRdb table, and some are missing; sequencing was by immunoSEQ multiplex PCR. The sample has about 2 million clones, less than 95% seen once. Sequencing was carried out using naive CD8+ T cells sorted from blood. Receptors were obtained from a man between 18 and 29 years old in good health.

The gene calls are TRBV4-3 and TRBJ2-2; TRBD2 aligns across 8 bases. CDR3 length equals 18 residues. The ends lost 0 bases at V and 5 bases at J; junction bases unmatched: 11. Looked up from germline, CDR1 is LGHNA and CDR2 is YSLEER. CDR3 amino acids: CASSQETPEREYTGELFF. CDR3 sequence (DNA): TGCGCCAGCAGCCAAGAAACGCCGGAGCGGGAGTATACCGGGGAGCTGTTTTTT.

V gene TRBV28 combines with J gene TRBJ1-2; 8 bases align to TRBD1. Germline CDR1 reads MDHEN; CDR2 reads SYDVKM. J lost 6 bases, V lost 6 bases, and 21 bases had no gene match. The CDR3 is 18 amino acids. The CDR3 region has the DNA TGTGCCAGCAGGTCGACAGGGGACTTATCCCCCGCTGCTCATGGCTACACCTTC. Translated: CASRSTGDLSPAAHGYTF.

The CDR3 coding sequence is TGTGCAAGCTGGGGGGCTTACGAGCAGTACTTC. Its protein is CASWGAYEQYF. The chain recombines TRBV6-5 with TRBJ2-7, with D tentatively TRBD1 or TRBD2 (6 bases each). The CDR3 runs 11 residues. Germline V gives CDR1 MNHEY, CDR2 SVGAGI.

To note about this clone: Other nucleotide sequences in the sample specify the same CDR3. V and J are TRBV27 and TRBJ1-1; 8 bases are a match to TRBD1. Germline CDR1 and CDR2: MNHEY and SMNVEV (reference sequence). Trimming cost V 5 bases and J 2 bases; bases outside gene matches: 7. The CDR3 spans 15 residues. CDR3 residues: CASSTGTGVNTEAFF. Here the CDR3 DNA reads TGTGCCAGCAGTACCGGGACAGGAGTAAACACTGAAGCTTTCTTT.

This clone has only one observation. This chain connects TRBV5-6 to TRBJ2-1; 7 nucleotides line up with TRBD2. V lost 4 bases to trimming and J lost 2 bases; unmatched junction nucleotides: 12. The germline V gene has CDR1 SGHDT and CDR2 YYEEEE. The CDR3 sequence is 17 residues long. CDR3 protein: CASSRGLDFSTYNEQFF. The CDR3 region has the DNA TGTGCCAGCAGCCGAGGACTAGATTTTTCAACCTACAATGAGCAGTTCTTC.

Turning to this clone: The same CDR3 also results from other DNA sequences found in this sample. The J gene is TRBJ2-5, the V gene TRBV7-9, with no clear D. This CDR3 has 16 amino acids. V was pared by 5 bases and J by 2 bases, with 18 bases between. CDR1 is SEHNR and CDR2 is FQNEAQ in the germline V gene (reference sequence). CDR3 nucleotides: TGTGCCAGCAGCCACACGGAACCCCTCCTTCAAGAGACCCAGTACTTC. Translated: CASSHTEPLLQETQYF.

V and J are TRBV19 and TRBJ2-7, with TRBD1 matching 7 bases. The germline gives CDR1 LNHDA, CDR2 SQIVND (reference sequence). This CDR3 has 13 amino acids. Unmatched junction bases numbered 3, after V lost 5 bases and J lost 2 bases. This CDR3 reads CASSVQGAYEQYF. In DNA, the CDR3 is TGTGCCAGTAGTGTTCAGGGGGCCTACGAGCAGTACTTC.

This sequence joins TRBV6-1 and TRBJ2-2; 7 bases line up with TRBD1. The CDR3 covers 15 residues. V lost 7 bases and J lost 7; bases outside the gene matches: 12. CDR1 and CDR2 (germline): MNHNS, SASEGT. CDR3 protein: CASTDLTGSIGELFF. CDR3 nucleotide sequence: TGTGCCAGCACTGACCTGACAGGGAGTATCGGGGAGCTGTTTTTT.

The chain links TRBV11-3 to TRBJ2-7, with TRBD2 identical over 9 bases. Germline CDR1 and CDR2: SGHNT and YENEEA. The CDR3 totals 15 residues. V was pared by 4 bases and J by 5 bases, with 9 bases of the junction left unmatched. The CDR3: CASSSGLAGVDEQYF. DNA for the CDR3: TGTGCCAGCAGCTCCGGTTTAGCGGGAGTGGACGAGCAGTACTTC.

The chain combines TRBV29-1 with TRBJ2-3; TRBD2 matches at 10 bases. The length of the CDR3 is 12 residues. With 3 bases clipped from V and 11 bases from J, the junction kept 5 bases outside the gene matches. The germline gives CDR1 SQVTM, CDR2 ANQGSEA. For the CDR3, the DNA is TGCAGCGTTGATAGCGGGGGGCGCGAGCAGTATTTT. Translated, it gives CSVDSGGREQYF.

For the CDR3, the DNA is TGCGCCAGCAGCCAAGTCGGGGAAATGAGCTCCTACGAGCAGTACTTC. Protein product: CASSQVGEMSSYEQYF. The chain carries TRBV4-1 and TRBJ2-7, with D perhaps TRBD2 (5 bases). This CDR3 has 16 residues. CDR1 MGHRA and CDR2 YSYEKL come from the germline V gene. V was trimmed by 1 base and J by 0 bases, leaving 13 bases between them.

CDR3 residues: CASSQQVNSHYEQYF. CDR3 bases: TGCGCCAGCAGCCAACAGGTTAATTCCCACTACGAGCAGTACTTC. This chain uses TRBV4-1 with TRBJ2-7, with D uncertain. CDR1 is MGHRA and CDR2 is YSYEKL in the germline V gene. V lost 2 bases and J 3 bases, leaving 14 bases between the germline ends. There are 15 residues in the CDR3.

The chain links TRBV27 to TRBJ2-7, with 10 bases lining up with TRBD2. Trimming cost V 2 bases and J 6 bases; bases outside gene matches: 7. The germline V gene encodes CDR1 MNHEY and CDR2 SMNVEV (reference sequence). This CDR3 spans 15 amino acids. The CDR3 reads CASSLTLAGAGEQYF. Here the CDR3 DNA reads TGTGCCAGCAGTTTAACGCTAGCGGGAGCTGGCGAGCAGTACTTC.

The chain joins TRBV18 to TRBJ1-1; D is unresolved. Trimming pared 4 bases from V and 0 bases from J, leaving 6 bases between. The CDR3 contains 13 residues. Per the germline V gene, CDR1 is KGHSH and CDR2 is LQKENI. This CDR3 reads CASSHPVNTEAFF. CDR3 nucleotides: TGTGCCAGCTCACATCCGGTGAACACTGAAGCTTTCTTT.

This clone was counted once. The chain employs TRBV4-1 and TRBJ2-3, with no clear D. V dropped 4 bases and J dropped 3 bases, with 8 bases sitting between them. Germline CDR1 reads MGHRA; CDR2 reads YSYEKL. The CDR3 covers 13 residues. CDR3 sequence: CASSPLATDTQYF. CDR3 nucleotides: TGCGCCAGCAGCCCCCTTGCTACAGATACGCAGTATTTT.

The chain couples TRBV7-9 to TRBJ2-7, with 9 positions matching TRBD1. The germline gives CDR1 SEHNR, CDR2 FQNEAQ (reference sequence). There are 14 residues in the CDR3. V shed 4 bases and J 3 bases; nucleotides not matched to a gene: 4. CDR3 DNA sequence: TGTGCCAGCAGCTCCGGGACAGGGTTCTACGAGCAGTACTTC. Translation gives CASSSGTGFYEQYF.

To note about this clone: This sample also contains other DNA sequences that code for the same CDR3. V is TRBV7-9 and J is TRBJ2-7; D gene unclear. Germline V gives CDR1 SEHNR, CDR2 FQNEAQ (reference sequence). The V gene lost 5 bases and the J gene lost 3 bases, with 5 bases spanning the gap. The CDR3 is made up of 11 amino acids. CDR3 protein: CASSPLYEQYF. CDR3 DNA: TGTGCCAGCAGCCCCCTCTACGAGCAGTACTTC.